The sequence of this TCR beta chain was determined in a study of cytomegalovirus exposure and HLA in healthy donors. Germline assignment: CDR1 MNHEY and CDR2 SMNVEV (reference sequence). The J segment lost 7 bases and the V segment lost 5 bases, leaving 4 bases of the junction unmatched. This CDR3 region has 13 residues. PCR was performed using 60 Vbeta and 13 Jbeta primers. Produced via immunoSEQ multiplex PCR; TCRdb's table is partial and in-frame only. This repertoire comprises over 200,000 clones; its ten largest clones make up roughly 0.98%. Source material: PBMCs. The chain has TRBV27 and TRBJ1-2, with 10 positions matching TRBD1. The TCR sequence derives from a woman aged 25 to 45 in good health and CMV-seropositive. The CDR3 sequence is CASSNRDRGGYTF. In nucleotides, the CDR3 is TGTGCCAGCAGTAACCGGGACAGGGGTGGCTACACCTTC.